The 6 T cell receptor beta chains given below trace back to one sample, sequenced in a study of chemoradiotherapy in HPV16-positive cancers. TCRdb's table, derived via immunoSEQ multiplex PCR, lists solely in-frame clones and lacks some. The profile shows thousands of clones, over 75% of them singletons. The specimen was collected from a patient who underwent chemoradiotherapy. These receptors came from a human donor with HPV-associated anogenital cancer.

This clone was counted only a few times. The chain has TRBV7-9 and TRBJ2-5; D not certain. V dropped 5 bases and J dropped 0 bases, with 13 bases sitting between them. Germline CDR1 reads SEHNR; CDR2 reads FQNEAQ (reference sequence). The CDR3 is 15 residues long. As DNA, the CDR3 is TGTGCCAGCAGCATAGGGAAAATGTACCAAGAGACCCAGTACTTC. Translation gives CASSIGKMYQETQYF.

This rearrangement joins TRBV28 to TRBJ1-2, with 7 nucleotides matching TRBD1. V lost 2 bases, J lost 6 bases, and 3 bases stayed unmatched. Germline CDR1 and CDR2: MDHEN and SYDVKM. There are 13 residues in the CDR3. The CDR3 sequence: CASSLDRVHGYTF. The CDR3 nucleotides are TGTGCCAGCAGTTTAGACAGGGTCCATGGCTACACCTTC.

This clone was picked up one time. This chain connects TRBV11-2 to TRBJ2-7; D is tentatively TRBD1 or TRBD2 (5 bases each). This CDR3 is built from 15 residues. V was cut by 5 bases and J by 5 bases, with 19 bases left in between. Germline loops: CDR1 SGHAT, CDR2 FQNNGV. CDR3 amino acids: CASSQEGRGIDEQYF. The CDR3 DNA reads TGTGCCAGCAGCCAAGAGGGACGGGGTATCGACGAGCAGTACTTC.

The chain combines TRBV9 with TRBJ1-1; D gene ambiguous. The length of the CDR3 is 16 residues. V was cut by 4 bases and J by 3 bases, with 19 bases left in between. Germline V gene sequence: CDR1 SGDLS, CDR2 YYNGEE. The CDR3 DNA sequence: TGTGCCAGCAGCCCCCGGAGCGTTTGGTTGGACACTGAAGCTTTCTTT. It translates to CASSPRSVWLDTEAFF.

This chain's CDR3 is CASSLRDSTNQPQHF. DNA for the CDR3: TGTGCCAGCAGCTTAAGGGACAGCACAAATCAGCCCCAGCATTTT. V usage is TRBV11-2 and J usage is TRBJ1-5; 7 bases agree with TRBD1. CDR3 length equals 15 residues. After removal of 2 bases from V and 4 bases from J, the junction contained 5 bases not matched to a gene. Germline CDR1 is SGHAT and CDR2 is FQNNGV.

This clone turned up a few times. The J gene is TRBJ1-3, the V gene TRBV29-1, with TRBD1 identical over 9 bases. The ends lost 7 bases at V and 6 bases at J; junction bases unmatched: 4. This CDR3 spans 12 amino acids. Germline V gene sequence: CDR1 SQVTM, CDR2 ANQGSEA. This chain's CDR3 is CSGRTGENTIYF. The CDR3 DNA follows: TGCAGCGGTCGGACAGGGGAAAACACCATATATTTT.